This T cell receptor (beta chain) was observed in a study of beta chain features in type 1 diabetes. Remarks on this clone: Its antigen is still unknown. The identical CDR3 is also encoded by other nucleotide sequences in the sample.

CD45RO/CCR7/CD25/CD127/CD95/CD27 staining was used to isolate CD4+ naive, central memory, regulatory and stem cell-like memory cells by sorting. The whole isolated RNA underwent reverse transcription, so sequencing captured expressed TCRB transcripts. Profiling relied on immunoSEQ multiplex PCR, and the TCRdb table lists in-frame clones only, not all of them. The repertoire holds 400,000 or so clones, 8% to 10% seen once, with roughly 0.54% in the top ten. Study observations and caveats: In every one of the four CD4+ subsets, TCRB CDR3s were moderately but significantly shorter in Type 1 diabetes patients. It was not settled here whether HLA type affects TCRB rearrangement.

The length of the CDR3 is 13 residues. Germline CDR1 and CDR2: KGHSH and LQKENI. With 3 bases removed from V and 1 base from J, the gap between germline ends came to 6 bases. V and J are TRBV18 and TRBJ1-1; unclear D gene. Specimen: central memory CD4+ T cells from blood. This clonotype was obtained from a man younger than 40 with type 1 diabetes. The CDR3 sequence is CASSPAQNTEAFF. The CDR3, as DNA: TGTGCCAGCTCACCGGCGCAGAACACTGAAGCTTTCTTT.